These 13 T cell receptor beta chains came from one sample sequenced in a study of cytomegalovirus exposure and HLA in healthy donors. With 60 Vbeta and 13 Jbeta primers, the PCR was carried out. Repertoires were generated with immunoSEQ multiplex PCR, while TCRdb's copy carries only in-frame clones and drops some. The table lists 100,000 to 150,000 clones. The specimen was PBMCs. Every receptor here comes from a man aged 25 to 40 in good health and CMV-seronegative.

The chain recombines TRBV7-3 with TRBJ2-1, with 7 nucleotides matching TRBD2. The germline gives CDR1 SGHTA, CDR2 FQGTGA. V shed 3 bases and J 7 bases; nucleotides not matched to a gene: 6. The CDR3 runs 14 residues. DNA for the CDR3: TGTGCCAGCAGCTTTGGGGGGGAGCTAAATGAGCAGTTCTTC. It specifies CASSFGGELNEQFF.

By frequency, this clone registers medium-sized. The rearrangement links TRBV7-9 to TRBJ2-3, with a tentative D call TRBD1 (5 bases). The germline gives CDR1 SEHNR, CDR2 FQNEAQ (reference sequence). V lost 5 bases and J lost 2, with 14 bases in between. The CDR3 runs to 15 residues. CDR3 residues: CASSRQSTNTDTQYF. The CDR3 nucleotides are TGTGCCAGCAGCCGACAGTCAACTAACACAGATACGCAGTATTTT. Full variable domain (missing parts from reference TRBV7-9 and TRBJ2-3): DTGVSQNPRHKITKRGQNVTFRCDPISEHNRLYWYRQTLGQGPEFLTYFQNEAQLEKSRLLSDRFSAERPKGSFSTLEIQRTEQGDSAMYLCASSRQSTNTDTQYFGPGTRLTVL.

The CDR3 DNA sequence: TGTGCCAGCAGTTTCGTTGACAGGGCCAGCAATCAGCCCCAGCATTTT. Translated: CASSFVDRASNQPQHF. The chain has TRBV28 and TRBJ1-5, with TRBD1 matching 7 bases. The CDR3 is 16 amino acids. Germline CDR1 and CDR2: MDHEN and SYDVKM. The V segment lost 3 bases and the J segment 1 base; nucleotides outside the gene matches: 6. Full variable domain (rest looked up from reference TRBV28 and TRBJ1-5): DVKVTQSSRYLVKRTGEKVFLECVQDMDHENMFWYRQDPGLGLRLIYFSYDVKMKEKGDIPEGYSVSREKKERFSLILESASTNQTSMYLCASSFVDRASNQPQHFGDGTRLSIL.

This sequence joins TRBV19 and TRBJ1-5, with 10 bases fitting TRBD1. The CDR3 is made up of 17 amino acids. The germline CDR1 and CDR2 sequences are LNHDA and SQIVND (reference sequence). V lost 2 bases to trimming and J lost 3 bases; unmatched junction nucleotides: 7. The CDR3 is CASSIQLGQGDNQPQHF. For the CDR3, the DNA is TGTGCCAGTAGTATACAATTAGGACAGGGGGACAATCAGCCCCAGCATTTT.

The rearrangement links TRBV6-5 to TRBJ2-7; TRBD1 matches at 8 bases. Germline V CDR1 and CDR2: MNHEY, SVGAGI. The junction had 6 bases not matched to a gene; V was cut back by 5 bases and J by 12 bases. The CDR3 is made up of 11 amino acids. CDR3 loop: CASSGTGHRYF. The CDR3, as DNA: TGTGCCAGCAGTGGGACAGGACACAGGTACTTC.

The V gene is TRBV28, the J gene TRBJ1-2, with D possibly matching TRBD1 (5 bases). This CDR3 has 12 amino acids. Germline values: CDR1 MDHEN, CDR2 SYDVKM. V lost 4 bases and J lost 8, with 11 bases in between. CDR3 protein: CASSSSPGGYTF. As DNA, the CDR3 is TGTGCCAGCAGTTCCTCTCCAGGGGGCTACACCTTC.

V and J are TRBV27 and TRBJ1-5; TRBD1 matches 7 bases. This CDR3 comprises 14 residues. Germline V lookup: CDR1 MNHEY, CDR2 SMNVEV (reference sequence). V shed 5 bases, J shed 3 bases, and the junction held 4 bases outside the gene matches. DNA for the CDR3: TGTGCCAGCAGTCTAGACAGGGACAATCAGCCCCAGCATTTT. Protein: CASSLDRDNQPQHF.

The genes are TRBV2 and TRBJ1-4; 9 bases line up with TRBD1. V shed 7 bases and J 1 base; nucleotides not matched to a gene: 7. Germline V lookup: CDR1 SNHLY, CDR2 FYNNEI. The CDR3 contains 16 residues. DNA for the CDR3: TGTGCCAGCACCGGGGACAGGGAGAGAACTAATGAAAAACTGTTTTTT. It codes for CASTGDRERTNEKLFF. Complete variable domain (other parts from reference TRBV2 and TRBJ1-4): EPEVTQTPSHQVTQMGQEVILRCVPISNHLYFYWYRQILGQKVEFLVSFYNNEISEKSEIFDDQFSVERPDGSNFTLKIRSTKLEDSAMYFCASTGDRERTNEKLFFGSGTQLSVL.

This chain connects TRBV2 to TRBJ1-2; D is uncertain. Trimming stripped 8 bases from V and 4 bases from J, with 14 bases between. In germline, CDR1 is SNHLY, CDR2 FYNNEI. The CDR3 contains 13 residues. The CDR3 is CASVKEGGYGYTF. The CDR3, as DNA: TGTGCCAGCGTTAAGGAGGGTGGCTATGGCTACACCTTC.

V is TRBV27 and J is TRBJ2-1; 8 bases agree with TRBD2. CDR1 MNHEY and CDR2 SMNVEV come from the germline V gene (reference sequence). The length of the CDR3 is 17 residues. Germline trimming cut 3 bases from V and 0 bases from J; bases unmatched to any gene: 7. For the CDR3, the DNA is TGTGCCAGCAGTTTTTCCGGCGGGACTAGCTCCTACAATGAGCAGTTCTTC. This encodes CASSFSGGTSSYNEQFF.

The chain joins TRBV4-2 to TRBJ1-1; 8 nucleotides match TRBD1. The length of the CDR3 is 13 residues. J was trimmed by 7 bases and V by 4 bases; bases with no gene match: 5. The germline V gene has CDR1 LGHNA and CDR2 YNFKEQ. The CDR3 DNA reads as TGTGCCAGCAGCCTCCGGGACAGGAGTGAAGCTTTCTTT. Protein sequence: CASSLRDRSEAFF.

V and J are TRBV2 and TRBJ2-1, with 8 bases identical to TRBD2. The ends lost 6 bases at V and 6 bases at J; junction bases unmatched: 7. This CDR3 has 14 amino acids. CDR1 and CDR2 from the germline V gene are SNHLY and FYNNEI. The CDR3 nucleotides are TGTGCCAGCAGGCCTTGGACTAGCTCCAATGAGCAGTTCTTC. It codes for CASRPWTSSNEQFF.

In nucleotides, the CDR3 is TGTGCCAGCAGTGAACTAGCGGGATATCGTGACGGGGAGCTGTTTTTT. Its translation: CASSELAGYRDGELFF. The rearrangement uses TRBV2 and TRBJ2-2; 9 nucleotides align to TRBD2. The length of the CDR3 is 16 residues. V lost 2 bases and J lost 7; bases outside the gene matches: 8. The germline gives CDR1 SNHLY, CDR2 FYNNEI.